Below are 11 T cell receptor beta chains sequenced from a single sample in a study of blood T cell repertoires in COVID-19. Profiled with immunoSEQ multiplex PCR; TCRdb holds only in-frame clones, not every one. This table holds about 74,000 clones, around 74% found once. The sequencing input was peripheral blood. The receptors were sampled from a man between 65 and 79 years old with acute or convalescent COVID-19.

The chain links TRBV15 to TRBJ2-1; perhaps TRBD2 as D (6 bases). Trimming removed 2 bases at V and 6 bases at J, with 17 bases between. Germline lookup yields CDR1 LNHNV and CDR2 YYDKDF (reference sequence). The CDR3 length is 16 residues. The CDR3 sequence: CATSRPGVVGRNEQFF. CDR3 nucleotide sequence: TGTGCCACCAGCAGACCGGGAGTAGTCGGACGCAATGAGCAGTTCTTC.

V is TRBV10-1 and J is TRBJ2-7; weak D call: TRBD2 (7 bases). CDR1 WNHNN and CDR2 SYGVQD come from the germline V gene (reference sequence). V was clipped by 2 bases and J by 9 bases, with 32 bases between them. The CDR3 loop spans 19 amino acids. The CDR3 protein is CASSEETRLEGGILSGQYF. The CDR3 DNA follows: TGCGCCAGCAGTGAGGAGACCCGCTTGGAGGGGGGGATATTGAGCGGGCAGTACTTC.

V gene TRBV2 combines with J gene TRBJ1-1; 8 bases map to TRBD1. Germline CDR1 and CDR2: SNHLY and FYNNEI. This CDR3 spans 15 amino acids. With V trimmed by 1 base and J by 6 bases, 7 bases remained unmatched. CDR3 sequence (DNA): TGTGCCAGCAGTGAAGGGACAGGGATAAGCTCTGAAGCTTTCTTT. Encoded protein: CASSEGTGISSEAFF.

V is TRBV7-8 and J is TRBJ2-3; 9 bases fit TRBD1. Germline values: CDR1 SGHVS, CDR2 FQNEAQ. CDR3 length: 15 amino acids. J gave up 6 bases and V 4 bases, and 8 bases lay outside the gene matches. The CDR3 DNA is TGTGCCAGCAGCTCCACCCGACAGGGGGTGGATACGCAGTATTTT. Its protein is CASSSTRQGVDTQYF.

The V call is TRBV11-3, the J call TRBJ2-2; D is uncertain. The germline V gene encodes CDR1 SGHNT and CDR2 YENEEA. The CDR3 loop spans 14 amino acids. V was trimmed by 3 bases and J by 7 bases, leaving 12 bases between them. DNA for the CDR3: TGTGCCAGCAGCTTGGCAGTTATTGGCGGGGAGCTGTTTTTT. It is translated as CASSLAVIGGELFF.

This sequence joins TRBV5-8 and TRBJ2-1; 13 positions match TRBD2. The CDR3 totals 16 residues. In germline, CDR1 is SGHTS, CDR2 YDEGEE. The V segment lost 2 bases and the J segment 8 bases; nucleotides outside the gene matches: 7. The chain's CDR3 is CASSLGTSGIGDEQFF. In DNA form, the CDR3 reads TGTGCCAGCAGCTTAGGGACTAGCGGGATAGGCGATGAGCAGTTCTTC.

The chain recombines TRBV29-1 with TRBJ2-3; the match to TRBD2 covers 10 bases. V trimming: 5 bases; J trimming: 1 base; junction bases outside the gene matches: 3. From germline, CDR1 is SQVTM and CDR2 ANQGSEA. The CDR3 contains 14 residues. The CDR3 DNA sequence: TGCAGCGTTACTGGACTAGCGGGCACAGATACGCAGTATTTT. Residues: CSVTGLAGTDTQYF.

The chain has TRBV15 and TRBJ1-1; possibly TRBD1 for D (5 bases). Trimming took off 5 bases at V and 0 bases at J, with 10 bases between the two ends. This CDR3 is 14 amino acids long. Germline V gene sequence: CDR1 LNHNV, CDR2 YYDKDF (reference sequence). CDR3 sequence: CATSVDSLNTEAFF. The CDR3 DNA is TGTGCCACCAGCGTAGACAGTTTGAACACTGAAGCTTTCTTT. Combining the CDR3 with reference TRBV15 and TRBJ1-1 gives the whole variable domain DAMVIQNPRYQVTQFGKPVTLSCSQTLNHNVMYWYQQKSSQAPKLLFHYYDKDFNNEADTPDNFQSRRPNTSFCFLDIRSPGLGDTAMYLCATSVDSLNTEAFFGQGTRLTVV.

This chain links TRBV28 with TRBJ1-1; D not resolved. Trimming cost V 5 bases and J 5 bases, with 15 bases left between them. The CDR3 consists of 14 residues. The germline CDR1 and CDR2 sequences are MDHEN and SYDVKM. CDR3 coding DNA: TGTGCCAGCAGTCTATCGGGATCTGGGACTGAAGCTTTCTTT. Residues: CASSLSGSGTEAFF.

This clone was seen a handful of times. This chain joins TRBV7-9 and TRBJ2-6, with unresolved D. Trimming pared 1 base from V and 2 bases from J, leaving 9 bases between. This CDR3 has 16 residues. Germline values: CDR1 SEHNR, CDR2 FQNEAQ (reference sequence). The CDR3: CASSLGVATGANVLTF. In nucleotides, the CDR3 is TGTGCCAGCAGCTTAGGAGTAGCAACTGGGGCCAACGTCCTGACTTTC.

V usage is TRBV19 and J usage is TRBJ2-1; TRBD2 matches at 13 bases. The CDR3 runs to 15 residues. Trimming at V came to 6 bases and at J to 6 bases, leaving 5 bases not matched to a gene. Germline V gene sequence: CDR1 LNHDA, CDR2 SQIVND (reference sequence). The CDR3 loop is CASRSGLAGLNEQFF. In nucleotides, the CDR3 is TGTGCCAGTAGATCGGGACTAGCGGGACTCAATGAGCAGTTCTTC.